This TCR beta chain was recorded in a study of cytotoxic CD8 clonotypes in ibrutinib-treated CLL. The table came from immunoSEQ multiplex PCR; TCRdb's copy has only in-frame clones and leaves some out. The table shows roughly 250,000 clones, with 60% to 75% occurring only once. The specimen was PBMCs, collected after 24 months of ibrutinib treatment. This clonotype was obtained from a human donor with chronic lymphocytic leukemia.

CDR3 nucleotides: TGTGCCAGCAGATACAGGGGGAACACCGGGGAGCTGTTTTTT. Residues: CASRYRGNTGELFF. The rearrangement uses TRBV28 and TRBJ2-2; 7 positions match TRBD1. CDR1 is MDHEN and CDR2 is SYDVKM in the germline V gene. The J segment lost 1 base and the V segment lost 6 bases, leaving 2 bases of the junction unmatched. This CDR3 region has 14 residues.